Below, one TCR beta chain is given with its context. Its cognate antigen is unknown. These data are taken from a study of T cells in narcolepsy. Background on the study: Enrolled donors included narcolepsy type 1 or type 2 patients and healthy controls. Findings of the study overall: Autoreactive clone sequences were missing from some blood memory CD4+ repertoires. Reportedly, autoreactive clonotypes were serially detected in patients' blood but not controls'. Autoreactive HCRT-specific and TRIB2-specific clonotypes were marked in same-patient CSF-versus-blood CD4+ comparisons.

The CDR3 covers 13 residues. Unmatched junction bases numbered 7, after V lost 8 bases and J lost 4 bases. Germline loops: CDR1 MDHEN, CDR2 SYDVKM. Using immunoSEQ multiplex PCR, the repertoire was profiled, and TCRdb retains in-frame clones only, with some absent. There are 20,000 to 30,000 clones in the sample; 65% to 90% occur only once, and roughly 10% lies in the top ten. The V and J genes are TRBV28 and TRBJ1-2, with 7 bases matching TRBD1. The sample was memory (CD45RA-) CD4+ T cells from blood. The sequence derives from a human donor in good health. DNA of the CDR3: TGTGCCAGCGTGGCGACAGGGACCTATGGCTACACCTTC. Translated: CASVATGTYGYTF.